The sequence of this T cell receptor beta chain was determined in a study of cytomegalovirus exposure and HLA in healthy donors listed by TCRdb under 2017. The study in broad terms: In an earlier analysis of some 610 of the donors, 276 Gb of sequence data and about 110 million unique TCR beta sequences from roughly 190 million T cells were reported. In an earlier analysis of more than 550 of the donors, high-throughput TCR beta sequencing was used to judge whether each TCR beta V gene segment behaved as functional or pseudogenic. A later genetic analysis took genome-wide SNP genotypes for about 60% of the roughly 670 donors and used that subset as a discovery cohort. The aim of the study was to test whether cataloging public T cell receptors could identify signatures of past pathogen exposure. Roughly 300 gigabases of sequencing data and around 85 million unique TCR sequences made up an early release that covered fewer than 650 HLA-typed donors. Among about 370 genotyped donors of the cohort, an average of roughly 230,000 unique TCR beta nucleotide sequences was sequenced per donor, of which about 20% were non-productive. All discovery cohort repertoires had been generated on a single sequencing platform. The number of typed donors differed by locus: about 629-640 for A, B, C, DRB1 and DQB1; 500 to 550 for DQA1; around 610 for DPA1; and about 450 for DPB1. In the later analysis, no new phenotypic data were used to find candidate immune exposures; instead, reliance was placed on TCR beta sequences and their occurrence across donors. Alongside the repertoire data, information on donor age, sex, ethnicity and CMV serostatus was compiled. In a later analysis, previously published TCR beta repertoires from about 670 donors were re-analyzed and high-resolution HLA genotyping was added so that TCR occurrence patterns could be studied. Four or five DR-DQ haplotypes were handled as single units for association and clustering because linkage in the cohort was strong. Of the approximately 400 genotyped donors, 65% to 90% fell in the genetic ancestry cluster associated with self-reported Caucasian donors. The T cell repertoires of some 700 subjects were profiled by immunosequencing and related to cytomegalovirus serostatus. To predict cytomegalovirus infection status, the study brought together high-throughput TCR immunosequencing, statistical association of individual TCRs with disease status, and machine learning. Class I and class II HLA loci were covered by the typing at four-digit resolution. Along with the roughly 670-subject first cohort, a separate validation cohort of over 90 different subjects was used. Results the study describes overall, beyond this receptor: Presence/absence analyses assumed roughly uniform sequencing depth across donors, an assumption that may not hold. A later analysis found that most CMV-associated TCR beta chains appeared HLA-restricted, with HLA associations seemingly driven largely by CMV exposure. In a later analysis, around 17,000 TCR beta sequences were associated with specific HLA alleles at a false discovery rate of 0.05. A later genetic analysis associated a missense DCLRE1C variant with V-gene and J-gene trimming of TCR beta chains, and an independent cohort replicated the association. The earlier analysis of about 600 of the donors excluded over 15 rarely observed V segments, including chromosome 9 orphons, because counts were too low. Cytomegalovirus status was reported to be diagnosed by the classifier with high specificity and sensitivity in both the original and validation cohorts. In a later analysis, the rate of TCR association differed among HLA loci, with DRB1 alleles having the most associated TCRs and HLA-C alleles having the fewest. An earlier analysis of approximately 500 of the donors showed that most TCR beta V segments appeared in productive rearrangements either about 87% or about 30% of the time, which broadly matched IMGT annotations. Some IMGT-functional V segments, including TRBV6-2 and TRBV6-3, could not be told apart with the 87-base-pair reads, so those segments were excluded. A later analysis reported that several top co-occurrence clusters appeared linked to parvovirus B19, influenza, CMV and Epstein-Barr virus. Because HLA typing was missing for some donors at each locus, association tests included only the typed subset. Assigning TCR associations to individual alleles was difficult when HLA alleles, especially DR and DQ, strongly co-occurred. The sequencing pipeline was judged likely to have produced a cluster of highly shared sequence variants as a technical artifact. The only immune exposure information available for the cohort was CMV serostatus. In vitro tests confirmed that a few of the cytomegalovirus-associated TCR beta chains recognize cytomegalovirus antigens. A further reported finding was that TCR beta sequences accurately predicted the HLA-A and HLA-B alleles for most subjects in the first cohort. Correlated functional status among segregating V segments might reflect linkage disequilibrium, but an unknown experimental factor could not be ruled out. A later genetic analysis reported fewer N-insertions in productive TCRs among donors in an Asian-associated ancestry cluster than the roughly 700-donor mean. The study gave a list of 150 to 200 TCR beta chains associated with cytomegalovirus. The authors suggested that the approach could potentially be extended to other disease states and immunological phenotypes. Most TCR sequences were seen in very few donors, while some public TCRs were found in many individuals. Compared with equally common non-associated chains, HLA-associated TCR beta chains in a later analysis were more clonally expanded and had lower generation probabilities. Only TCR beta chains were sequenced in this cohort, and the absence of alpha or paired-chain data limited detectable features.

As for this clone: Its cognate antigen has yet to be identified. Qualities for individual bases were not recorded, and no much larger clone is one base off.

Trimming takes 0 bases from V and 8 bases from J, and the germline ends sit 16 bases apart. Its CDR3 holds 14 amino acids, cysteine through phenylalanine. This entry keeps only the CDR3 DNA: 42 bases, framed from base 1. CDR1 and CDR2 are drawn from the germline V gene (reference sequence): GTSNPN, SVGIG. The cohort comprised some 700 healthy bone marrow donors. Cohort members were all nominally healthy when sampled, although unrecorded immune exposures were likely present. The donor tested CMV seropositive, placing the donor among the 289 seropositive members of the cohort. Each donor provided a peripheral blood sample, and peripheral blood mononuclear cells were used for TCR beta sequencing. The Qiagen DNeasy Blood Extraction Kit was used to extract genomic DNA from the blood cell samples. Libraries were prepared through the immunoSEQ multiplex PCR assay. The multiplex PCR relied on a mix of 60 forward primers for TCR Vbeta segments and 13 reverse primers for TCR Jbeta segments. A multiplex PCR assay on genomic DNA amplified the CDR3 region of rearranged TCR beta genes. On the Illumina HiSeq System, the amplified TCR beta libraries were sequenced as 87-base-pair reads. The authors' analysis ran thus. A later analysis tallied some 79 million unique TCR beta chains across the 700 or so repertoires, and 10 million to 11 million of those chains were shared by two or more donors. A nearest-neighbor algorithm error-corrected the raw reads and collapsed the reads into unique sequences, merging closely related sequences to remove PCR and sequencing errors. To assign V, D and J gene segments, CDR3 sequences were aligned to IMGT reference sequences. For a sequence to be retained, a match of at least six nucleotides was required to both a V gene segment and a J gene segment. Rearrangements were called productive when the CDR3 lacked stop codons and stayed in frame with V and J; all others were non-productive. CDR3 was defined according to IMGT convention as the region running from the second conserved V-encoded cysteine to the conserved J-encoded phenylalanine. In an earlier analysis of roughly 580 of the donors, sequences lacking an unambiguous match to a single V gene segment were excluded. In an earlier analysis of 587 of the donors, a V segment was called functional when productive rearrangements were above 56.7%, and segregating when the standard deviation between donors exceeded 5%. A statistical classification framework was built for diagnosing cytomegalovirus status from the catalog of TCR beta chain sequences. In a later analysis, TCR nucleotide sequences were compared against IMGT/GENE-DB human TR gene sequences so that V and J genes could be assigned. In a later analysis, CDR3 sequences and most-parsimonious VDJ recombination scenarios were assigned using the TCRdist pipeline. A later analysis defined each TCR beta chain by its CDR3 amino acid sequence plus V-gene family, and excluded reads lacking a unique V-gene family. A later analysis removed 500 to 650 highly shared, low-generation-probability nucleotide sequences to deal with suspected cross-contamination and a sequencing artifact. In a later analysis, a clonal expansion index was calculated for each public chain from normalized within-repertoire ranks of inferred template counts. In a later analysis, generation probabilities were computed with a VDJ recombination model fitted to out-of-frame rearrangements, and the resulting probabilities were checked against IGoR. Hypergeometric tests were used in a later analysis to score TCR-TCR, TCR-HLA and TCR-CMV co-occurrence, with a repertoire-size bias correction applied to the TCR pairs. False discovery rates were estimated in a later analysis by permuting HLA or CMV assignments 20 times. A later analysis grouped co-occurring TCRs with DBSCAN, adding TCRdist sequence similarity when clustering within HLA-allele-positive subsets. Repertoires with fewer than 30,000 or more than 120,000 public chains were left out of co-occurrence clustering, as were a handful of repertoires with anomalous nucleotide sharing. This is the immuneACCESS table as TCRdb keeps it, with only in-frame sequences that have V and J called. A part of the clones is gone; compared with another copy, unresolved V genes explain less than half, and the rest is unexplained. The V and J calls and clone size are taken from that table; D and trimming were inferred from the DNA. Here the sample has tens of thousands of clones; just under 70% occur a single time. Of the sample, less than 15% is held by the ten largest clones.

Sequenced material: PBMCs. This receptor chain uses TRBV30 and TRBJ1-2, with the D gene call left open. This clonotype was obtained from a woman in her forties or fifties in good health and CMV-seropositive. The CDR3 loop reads CAWSVPGSTTGYTF. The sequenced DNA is TGTGCCTGGAGTGTACCGGGGTCTACCACAGGCTACACCTTC.